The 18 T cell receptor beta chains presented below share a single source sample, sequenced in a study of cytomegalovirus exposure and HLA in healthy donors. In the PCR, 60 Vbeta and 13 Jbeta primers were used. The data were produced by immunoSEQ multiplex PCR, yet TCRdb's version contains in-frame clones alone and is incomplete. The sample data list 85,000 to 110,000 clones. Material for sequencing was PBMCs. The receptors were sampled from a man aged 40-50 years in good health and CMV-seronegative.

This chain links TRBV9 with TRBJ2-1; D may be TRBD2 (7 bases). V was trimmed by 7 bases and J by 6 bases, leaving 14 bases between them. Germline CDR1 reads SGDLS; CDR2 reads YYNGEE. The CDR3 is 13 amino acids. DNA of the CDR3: TGTGCCAGCGGGGGGGCAGGGTCCAATGAGCAGTTCTTC. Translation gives CASGGAGSNEQFF.

The CDR3 here is CASSRFGLAGDEQYF. The CDR3 coding sequence is TGTGCCAGCAGCCGATTCGGACTAGCGGGAGACGAGCAGTACTTC. V is TRBV14 and J is TRBJ2-7, with 13 positions matching TRBD2. This CDR3 has 15 residues. Germline V gene data show CDR1 as SGHDN and CDR2 as FVKESK. The V and J ends lost 4 bases and 5 bases, in that order; junction bases with no gene match: 5.

The CDR3 region is CASSLDGGLYNEQFF. The DNA of the CDR3 is TGTGCCAGCAGCTTAGACGGGGGTCTCTACAATGAGCAGTTCTTC. The V gene is TRBV11-3, the J gene TRBJ2-1; D may be TRBD2 (6 bases). This CDR3 spans 15 amino acids. Germline V lookup: CDR1 SGHNT, CDR2 YENEEA. The V gene lost 0 bases and the J gene lost 3 bases, with 9 bases spanning the gap.

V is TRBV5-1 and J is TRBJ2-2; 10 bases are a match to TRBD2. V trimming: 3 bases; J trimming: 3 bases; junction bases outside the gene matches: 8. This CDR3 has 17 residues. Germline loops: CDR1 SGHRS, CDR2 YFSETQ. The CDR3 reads CASSSISGGIYTGELFF. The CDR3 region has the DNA TGCGCCAGCAGCTCGATTAGCGGGGGGATATACACCGGGGAGCTGTTTTTT.

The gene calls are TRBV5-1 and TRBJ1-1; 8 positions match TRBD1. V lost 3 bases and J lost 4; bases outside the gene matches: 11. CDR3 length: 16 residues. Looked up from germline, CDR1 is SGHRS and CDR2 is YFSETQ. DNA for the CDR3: TGCGCCAGCAGCTCCCAAGACAGGGGAAGGGGCACTGAAGCTTTCTTT. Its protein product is CASSSQDRGRGTEAFF.

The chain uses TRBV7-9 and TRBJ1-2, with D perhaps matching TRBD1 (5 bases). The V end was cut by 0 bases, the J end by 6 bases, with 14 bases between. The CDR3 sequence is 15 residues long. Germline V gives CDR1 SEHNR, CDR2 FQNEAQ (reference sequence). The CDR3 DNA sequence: TGTGCCAGCAGCTTAGCGCTAAGGGGTCAGGATGGCTACACCTTC. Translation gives CASSLALRGQDGYTF.

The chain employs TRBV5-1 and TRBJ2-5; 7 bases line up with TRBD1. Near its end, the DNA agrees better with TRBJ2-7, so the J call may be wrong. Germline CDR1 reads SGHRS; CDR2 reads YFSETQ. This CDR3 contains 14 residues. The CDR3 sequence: CASSLGGAKGEQYF. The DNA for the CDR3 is TGCGCCAGCAGCTTAGGGGGCGCTAAGGGCGAGCAGTACTTC.

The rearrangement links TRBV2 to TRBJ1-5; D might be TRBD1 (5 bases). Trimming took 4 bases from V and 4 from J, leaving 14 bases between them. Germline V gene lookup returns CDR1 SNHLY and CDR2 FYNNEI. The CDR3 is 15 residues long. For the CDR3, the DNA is TGTGCCAGCAGTGTGACAGCGACCACTAATCAGCCCCAGCATTTT. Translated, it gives CASSVTATTNQPQHF.

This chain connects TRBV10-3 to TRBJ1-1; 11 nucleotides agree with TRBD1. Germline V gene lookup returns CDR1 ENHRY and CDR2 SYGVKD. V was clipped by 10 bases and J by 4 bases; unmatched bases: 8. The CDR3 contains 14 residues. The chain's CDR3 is CATFPGQGGTEAFF. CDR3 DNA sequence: TGTGCCACCTTTCCGGGACAGGGGGGCACTGAAGCTTTCTTT.

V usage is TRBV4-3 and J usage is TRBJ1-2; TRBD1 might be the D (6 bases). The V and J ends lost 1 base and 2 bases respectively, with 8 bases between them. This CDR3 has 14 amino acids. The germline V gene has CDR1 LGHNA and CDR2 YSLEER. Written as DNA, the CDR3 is TGCGCCAGCAGCCAAGGGACAGTAAACTATGGCTACACCTTC. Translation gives CASSQGTVNYGYTF.

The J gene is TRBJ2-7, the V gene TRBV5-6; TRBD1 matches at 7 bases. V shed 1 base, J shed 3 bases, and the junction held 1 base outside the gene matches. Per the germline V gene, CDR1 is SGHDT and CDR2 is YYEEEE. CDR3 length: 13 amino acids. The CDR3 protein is CASSLWTGYEQYF. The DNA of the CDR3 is TGTGCCAGCAGCTTGTGGACAGGCTACGAGCAGTACTTC.

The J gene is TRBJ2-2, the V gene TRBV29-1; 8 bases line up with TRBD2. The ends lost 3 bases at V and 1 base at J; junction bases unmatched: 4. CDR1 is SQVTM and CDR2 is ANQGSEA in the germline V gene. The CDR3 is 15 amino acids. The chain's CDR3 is CSVDRAGGNTGELFF. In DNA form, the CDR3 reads TGCAGCGTTGACAGGGCGGGAGGGAACACCGGGGAGCTGTTTTTT.

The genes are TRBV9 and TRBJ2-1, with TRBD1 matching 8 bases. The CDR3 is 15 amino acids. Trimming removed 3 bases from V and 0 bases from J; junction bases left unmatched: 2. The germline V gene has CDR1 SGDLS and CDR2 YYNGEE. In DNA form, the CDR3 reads TGTGCCAGCAGCGCGACAGGGGACTCCTACAATGAGCAGTTCTTC. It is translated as CASSATGDSYNEQFF.

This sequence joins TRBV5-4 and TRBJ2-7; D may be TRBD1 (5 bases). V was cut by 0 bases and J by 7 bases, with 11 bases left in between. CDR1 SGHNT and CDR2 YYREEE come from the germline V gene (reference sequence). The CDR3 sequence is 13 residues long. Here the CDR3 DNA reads TGTGCCAGCAGCTTGGATCAGGGTCGGGAGCAGTACTTC. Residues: CASSLDQGREQYF.

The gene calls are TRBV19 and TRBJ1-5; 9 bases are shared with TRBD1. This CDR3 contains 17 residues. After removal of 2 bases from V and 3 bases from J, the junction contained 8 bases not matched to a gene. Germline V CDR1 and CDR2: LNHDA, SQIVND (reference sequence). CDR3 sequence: CASSITRDRASNQPQHF. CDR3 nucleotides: TGTGCCAGTAGTATAACACGGGACAGGGCCTCCAATCAGCCCCAGCATTTT.

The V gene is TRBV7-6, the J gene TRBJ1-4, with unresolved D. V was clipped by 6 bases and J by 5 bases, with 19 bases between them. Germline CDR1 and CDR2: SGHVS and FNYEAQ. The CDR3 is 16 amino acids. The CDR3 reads CASRLWAGRPNEKLFF. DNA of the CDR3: TGTGCCAGCAGGTTATGGGCGGGCCGCCCGAATGAAAAACTGTTTTTT.

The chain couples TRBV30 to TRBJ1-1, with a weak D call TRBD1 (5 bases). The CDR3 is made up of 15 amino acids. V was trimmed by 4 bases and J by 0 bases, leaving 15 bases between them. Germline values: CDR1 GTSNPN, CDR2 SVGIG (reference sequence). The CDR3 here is CAWKLRGRMNTEAFF. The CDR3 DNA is TGTGCCTGGAAACTACGGGGGAGGATGAACACTGAAGCTTTCTTT.

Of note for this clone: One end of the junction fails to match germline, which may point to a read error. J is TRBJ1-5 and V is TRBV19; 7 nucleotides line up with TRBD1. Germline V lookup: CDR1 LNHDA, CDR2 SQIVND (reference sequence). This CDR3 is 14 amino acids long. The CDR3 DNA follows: TGTGCCAGTAGTGTAGACAGGGTCGATCAGCCCCAGCATTTT. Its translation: CASSVDRVDQPQHF. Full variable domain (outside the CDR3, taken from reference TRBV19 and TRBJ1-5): DGGITQSPKYLFRKEGQNVTLSCEQNLNHDAMYWYRQDPGQGLRLIYYSQIVNDFQKGDIAEGYSVSREKKESFPLTVTSAQKNPTAFYLCASSVDRVDQPQHFGDGTRLSIL.